This T cell receptor (beta chain) was sequenced for a study of control samples from healthy donors and cancer patients. Deletions cut 3 bases from V and 4 bases from J, with 9 bases between. Germline lookup yields CDR1 SEHNR and CDR2 FQNEAQ (reference sequence). This CDR3 region has 14 residues. Produced via immunoSEQ multiplex PCR; TCRdb's table is partial and in-frame only. The table has about 160,000 clones, roughly 95% seen once. The sample comprised blood. The receptor was derived from a woman aged 25 to 39 in good health. The chain has TRBV7-9 and TRBJ2-2; no definite D call. The CDR3: CASSFSQFTGELFF. CDR3 DNA sequence: TGTGCCAGCAGCTTTTCCCAGTTCACCGGGGAGCTGTTTTTT. Full variable domain (rest looked up from reference TRBV7-9 and TRBJ2-2): DTGVSQNPRHKITKRGQNVTFRCDPISEHNRLYWYRQTLGQGPEFLTYFQNEAQLEKSRLLSDRFSAERPKGSFSTLEIQRTEQGDSAMYLCASSFSQFTGELFFGEGSRLTVL.